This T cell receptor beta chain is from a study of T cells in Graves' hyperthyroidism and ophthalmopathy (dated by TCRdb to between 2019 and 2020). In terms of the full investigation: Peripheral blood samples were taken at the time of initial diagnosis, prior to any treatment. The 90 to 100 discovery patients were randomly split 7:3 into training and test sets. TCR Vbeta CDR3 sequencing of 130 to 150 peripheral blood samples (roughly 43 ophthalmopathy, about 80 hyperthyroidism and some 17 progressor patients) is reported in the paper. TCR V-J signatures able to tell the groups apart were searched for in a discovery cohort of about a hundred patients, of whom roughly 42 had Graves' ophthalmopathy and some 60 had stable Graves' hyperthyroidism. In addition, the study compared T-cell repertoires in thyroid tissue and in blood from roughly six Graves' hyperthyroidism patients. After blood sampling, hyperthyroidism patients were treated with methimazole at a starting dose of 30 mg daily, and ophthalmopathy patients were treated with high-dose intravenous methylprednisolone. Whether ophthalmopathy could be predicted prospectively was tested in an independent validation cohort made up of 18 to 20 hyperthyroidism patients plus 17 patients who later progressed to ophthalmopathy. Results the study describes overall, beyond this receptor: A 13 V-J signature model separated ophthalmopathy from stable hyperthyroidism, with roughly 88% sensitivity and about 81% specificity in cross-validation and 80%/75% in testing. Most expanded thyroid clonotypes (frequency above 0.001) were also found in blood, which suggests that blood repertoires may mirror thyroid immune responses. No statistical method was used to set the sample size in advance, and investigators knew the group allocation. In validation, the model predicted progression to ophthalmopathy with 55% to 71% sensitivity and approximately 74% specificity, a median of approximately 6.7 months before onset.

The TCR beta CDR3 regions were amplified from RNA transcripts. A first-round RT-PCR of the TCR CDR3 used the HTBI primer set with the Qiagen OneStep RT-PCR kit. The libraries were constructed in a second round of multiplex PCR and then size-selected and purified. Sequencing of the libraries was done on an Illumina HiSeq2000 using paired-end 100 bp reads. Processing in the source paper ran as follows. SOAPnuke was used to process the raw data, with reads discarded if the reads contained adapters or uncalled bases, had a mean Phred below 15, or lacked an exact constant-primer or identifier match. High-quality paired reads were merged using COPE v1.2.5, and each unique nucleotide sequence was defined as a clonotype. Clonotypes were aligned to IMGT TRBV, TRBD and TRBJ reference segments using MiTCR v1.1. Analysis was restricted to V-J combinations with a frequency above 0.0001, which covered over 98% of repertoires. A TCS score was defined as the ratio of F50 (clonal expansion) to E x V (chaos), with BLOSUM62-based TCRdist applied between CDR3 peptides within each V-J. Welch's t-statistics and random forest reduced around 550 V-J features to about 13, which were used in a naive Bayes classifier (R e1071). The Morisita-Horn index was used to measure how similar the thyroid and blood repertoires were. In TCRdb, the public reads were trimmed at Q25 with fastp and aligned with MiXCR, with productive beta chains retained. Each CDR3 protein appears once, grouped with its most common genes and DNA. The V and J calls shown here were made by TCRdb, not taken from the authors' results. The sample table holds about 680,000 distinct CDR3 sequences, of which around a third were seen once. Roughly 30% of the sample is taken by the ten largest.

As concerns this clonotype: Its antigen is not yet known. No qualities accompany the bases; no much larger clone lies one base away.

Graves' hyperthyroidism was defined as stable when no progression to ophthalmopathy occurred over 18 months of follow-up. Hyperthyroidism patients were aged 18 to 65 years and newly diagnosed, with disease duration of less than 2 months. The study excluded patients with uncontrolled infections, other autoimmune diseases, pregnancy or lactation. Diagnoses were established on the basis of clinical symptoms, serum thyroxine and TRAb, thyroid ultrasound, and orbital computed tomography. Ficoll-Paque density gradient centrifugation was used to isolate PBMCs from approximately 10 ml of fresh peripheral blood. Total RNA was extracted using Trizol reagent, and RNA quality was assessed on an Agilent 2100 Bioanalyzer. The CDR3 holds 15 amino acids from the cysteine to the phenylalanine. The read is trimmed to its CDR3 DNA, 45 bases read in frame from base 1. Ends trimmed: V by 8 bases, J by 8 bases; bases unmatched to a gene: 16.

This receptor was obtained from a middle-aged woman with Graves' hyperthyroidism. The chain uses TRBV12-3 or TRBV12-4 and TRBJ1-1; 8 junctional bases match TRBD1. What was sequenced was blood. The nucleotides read TGTGCCAGCGTAGCTGAAAAAACAGGGGGACCCGAAGCTTTCTTT. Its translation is CASVAEKTGGPEAFF.